Here is one T cell receptor beta chain with its context. Its binding antigen is unknown. Base qualities are missing; no much larger clone stands one base away. V trim: 0 bases; J trim: 4 bases; unmatched bases: 10. From a lookup of the germline V gene (reference sequence), CDR1 and CDR2 are SGHAT and FQDESV. From its cysteine to its phenylalanine, the CDR3 spans 17 amino acids. The entry retains the CDR3 DNA only, 51 bases that are in frame from base 1. Repertoires were sampled repeatedly over the course of chemoradiotherapy, so clonal expansion could be followed in the tumor microenvironment. The data stem from a study of chemoradiotherapy in HPV16-positive cancers (dated by TCRdb to 2021 to 2024). For context, the study as a whole: Functional T-cell assays on cells from two HPV16-positive patients defined candidate HPV-specific T-cell clones and common TCR motifs. The candidate HPV-specific TCRs and motifs were subsequently tracked in TCR repertoires obtained from approximately 91 patients with HPV-related cancers. Whether T-cell immunity against the HPV oncoproteins E6 and E7 changes during chemoradiotherapy and whether survival is affected by this immunity were examined in the study. The paper's findings and limits, for the study overall: Expansion of candidate HPV-specific clones and E7-related TCR motifs was observed in the tumor microenvironment during treatment, whereas no such expansion was observed for non-HPV-specific T cells. Among HPV16-positive patients, expansion of HPV-responsive T cells during chemoradiotherapy was associated with better recurrence-free survival. The functional definition of HPV-specific T cells was derived from only a couple of HPV16-positive patients, and the survival association was reported for HPV16-positive patients.

Library preparation used the immunoSEQ multiplex PCR assay. TCRdb stores this immuneACCESS table with in-frame sequences only. Part of the clones is absent; in the studies checked, under half of the shortfall reflects unresolved V genes, and no reason is known for the rest. The sample table contains 15,000 or so clones; only one count was recorded for about 86% of them. The leading ten clones occupy 3.5% of the sample. The chain is encoded by TRBV11-1 joined to TRBJ2-7, with 9 middle bases fitting TRBD1. Sequencing used blood, obtained from a patient who underwent chemoradiotherapy. The source is a human donor with HPV-associated anogenital cancer. The base sequence is TGTGCCAGCAGCTTAGCGACGGGACAGGGACGGCGGTACGAGCAGTACTTC. The translation is CASSLATGQGRRYEQYF.